The clone carrying this TCR beta chain was detected only once. The antigen is unknown. The data originate from a study of shared clonotypes between healthy human individuals. Study as a whole: A couple of women and three men aged 18 to 49 made up the donors. The plates for each donor numbered three CD4 naive, three CD4 memory, two CD8 naive and one CD8 memory. Study-wide findings and caveats: Clonotype sharing levels among donors were expected to vary with sequencing depth.

Here immunoSEQ multiplex PCR was the method, and the copy in TCRdb shows in-frame clones only, minus some. This sample has over 75,000 clones; about 70% occur once, and the top ten carry approximately 46%. Trimming took 4 bases from V and 2 from J, leaving 14 bases between them. Germline assignment: CDR1 MDHEN and CDR2 SYDVKM. This CDR3 contains 15 residues. The study drew its donors from healthy HIV-negative adults without recent acute infections or vaccinations. This chain uses TRBV28 with TRBJ1-2; D is possibly TRBD1 (6 bases). This receptor was obtained from a man aged 25-40 years in good health. Source material: memory CD8+ T cells sorted from blood. As to subset: CD45RO+ cells pooled with CCR7-negative TemRA cells. The CDR3 sequence: CASSSPGAQNYGYTF. DNA for the CDR3: TGTGCCAGCAGTTCTCCAGGGGCACAGAACTATGGCTACACCTTC.